The clone carrying this T cell receptor (beta chain) was detected only once. The sample comes from a study of T cell changes during pregnancy in multiple sclerosis. Assay used: immunoSEQ multiplex PCR; TCRdb lists only in-frame clones, some missing. The sample yields about 60,000 clones, approximately 91% seen once. The CDR3 is 16 residues long. Germline V gene lookup returns CDR1 MDHEN and CDR2 SYDVKM. Between the trimmed V and J ends, which lost 6 bases and 6 bases, there was a span of 21 bases. This chain connects TRBV28 to TRBJ1-3, with D possibly being TRBD1 (5 bases). This TCR was recovered from a female donor with multiple sclerosis, enrolled in a pregnancy study. The specimen comprised peripheral blood, sampled in the second trimester of pregnancy. Here the CDR3 reads CASSPPRRQRENTIYF. The CDR3, as DNA: TGTGCCAGCAGCCCTCCTCGTAGACAGAGAGAAAACACCATATATTTT.